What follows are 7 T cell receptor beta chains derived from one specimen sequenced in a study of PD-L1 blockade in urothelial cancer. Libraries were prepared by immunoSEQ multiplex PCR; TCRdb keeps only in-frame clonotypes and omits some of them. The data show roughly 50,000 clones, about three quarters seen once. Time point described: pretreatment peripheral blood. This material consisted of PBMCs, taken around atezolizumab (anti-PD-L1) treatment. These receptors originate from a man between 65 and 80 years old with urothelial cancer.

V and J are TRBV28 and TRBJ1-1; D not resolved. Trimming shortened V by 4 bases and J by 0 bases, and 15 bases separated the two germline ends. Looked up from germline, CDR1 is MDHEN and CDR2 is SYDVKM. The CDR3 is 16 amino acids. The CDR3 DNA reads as TGTGCCAGCAGTTCGGCGGGCCGGGGTGTGAACACTGAAGCTTTCTTT. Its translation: CASSSAGRGVNTEAFF.

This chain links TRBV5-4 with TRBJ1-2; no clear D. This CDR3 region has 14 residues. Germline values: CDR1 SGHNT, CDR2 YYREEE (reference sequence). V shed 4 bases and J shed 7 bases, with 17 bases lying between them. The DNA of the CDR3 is TGTGCCAGCAGCCGCGTCGGTTCGACGGGTGGCTACACCTTC. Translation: CASSRVGSTGGYTF. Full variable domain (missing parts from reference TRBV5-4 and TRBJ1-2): ETGVTQSPTHLIKTRGQQVTLRCSSQSGHNTVSWYQQALGQGPQFIFQYYREEENGRGNFPPRFSGLQFPNYSSELNVNALELDDSALYLCASSRVGSTGGYTFGSGTRLTVV.

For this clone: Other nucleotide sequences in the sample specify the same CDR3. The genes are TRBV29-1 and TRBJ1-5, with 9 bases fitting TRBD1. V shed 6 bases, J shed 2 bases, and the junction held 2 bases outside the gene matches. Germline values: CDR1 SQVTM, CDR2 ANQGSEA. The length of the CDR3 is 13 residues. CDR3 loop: CSVRTGGNQPQHF. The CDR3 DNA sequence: TGCAGCGTCCGGACAGGGGGCAATCAGCCCCAGCATTTT.

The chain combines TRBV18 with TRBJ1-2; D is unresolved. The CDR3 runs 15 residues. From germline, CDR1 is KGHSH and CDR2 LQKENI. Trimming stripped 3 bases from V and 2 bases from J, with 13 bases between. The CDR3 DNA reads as TGTGCCAGCTCACCGGCGGCCAGTGGGAACTATGGCTACACCTTC. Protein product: CASSPAASGNYGYTF. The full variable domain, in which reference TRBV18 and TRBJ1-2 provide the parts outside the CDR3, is NAGVMQNPRHLVRRRGQEARLRCSPMKGHSHVYWYRQLPEEGLKFMVYLQKENIIDESGMPKERFSAEFPKEGPSILRIQQVVRGDSAAYFCASSPAASGNYGYTFGSGTRLTVV.

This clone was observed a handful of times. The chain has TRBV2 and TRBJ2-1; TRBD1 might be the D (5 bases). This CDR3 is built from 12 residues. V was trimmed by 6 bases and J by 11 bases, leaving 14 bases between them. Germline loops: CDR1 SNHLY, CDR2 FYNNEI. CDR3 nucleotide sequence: TGTGCCAGCAGGCCGGACATTAACAAGCAGTTCTTC. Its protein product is CASRPDINKQFF. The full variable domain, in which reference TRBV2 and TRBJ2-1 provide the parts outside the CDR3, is EPEVTQTPSHQVTQMGQEVILRCVPISNHLYFYWYRQILGQKVEFLVSFYNNEISEKSEIFDDQFSVERPDGSNFTLKIRSTKLEDSAMYFCASRPDINKQFFGPGTRLTVL.

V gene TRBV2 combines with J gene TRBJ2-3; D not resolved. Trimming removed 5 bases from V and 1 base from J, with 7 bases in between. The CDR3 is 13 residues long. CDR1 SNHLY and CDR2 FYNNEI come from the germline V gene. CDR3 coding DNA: TGTGCCAGCAGTAGCCAGGGCACAGATACGCAGTATTTT. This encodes CASSSQGTDTQYF.

CDR3 amino acids: CASSLDGGRETQYF. DNA for the CDR3: TGTGCCAGCAGCTTAGATGGAGGGCGGGAGACCCAGTACTTC. This rearrangement joins TRBV11-2 to TRBJ2-5; D perhaps matches TRBD2 (6 bases). Germline V gives CDR1 SGHAT, CDR2 FQNNGV. The V end lost 0 bases, the J end lost 5 bases, and 10 bases lay between the germline ends. The CDR3 length is 14 residues.